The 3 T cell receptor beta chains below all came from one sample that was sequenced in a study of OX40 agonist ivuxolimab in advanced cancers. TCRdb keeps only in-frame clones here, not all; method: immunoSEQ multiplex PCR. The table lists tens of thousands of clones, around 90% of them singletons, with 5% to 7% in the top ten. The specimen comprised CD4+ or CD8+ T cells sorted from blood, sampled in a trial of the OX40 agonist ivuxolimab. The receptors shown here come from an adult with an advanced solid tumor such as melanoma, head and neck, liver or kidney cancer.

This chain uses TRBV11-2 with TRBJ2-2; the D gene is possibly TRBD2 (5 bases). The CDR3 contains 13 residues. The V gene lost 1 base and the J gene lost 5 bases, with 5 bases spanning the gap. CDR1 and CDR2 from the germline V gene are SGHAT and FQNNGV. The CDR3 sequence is CASSLAGTGELFF. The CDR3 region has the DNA TGTGCCAGCAGCTTAGCGGGGACCGGGGAGCTGTTTTTT.

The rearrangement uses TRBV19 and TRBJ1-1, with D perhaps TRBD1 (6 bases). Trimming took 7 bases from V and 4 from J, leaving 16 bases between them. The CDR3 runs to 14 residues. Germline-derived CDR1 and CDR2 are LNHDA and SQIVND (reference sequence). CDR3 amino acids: CASTLGGAITEAFF. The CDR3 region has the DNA TGTGCCAGTACCCTAGGGGGGGCGATCACTGAAGCTTTCTTT.

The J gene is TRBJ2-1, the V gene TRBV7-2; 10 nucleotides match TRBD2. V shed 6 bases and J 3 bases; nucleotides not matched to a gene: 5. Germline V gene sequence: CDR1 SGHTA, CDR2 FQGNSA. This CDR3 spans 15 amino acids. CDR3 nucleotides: TGTGCCAGCAGTTTAACTAGCGGGATCTACAATGAGCAGTTCTTC. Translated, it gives CASSLTSGIYNEQFF.